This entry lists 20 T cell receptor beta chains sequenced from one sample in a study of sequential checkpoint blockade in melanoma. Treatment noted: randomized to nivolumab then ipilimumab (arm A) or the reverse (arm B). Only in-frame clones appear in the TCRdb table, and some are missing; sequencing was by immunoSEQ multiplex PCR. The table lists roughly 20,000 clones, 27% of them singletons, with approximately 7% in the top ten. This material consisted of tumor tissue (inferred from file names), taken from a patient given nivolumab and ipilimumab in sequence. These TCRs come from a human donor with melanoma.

DNA for the CDR3: TGTGCCAGCAGCGCTTCGGAAGAGCAGTACTTC. It translates to CASSASEEQYF. The chain carries TRBV14 and TRBJ2-7; D not resolved. There are 11 residues in the CDR3. The germline V gene has CDR1 SGHDN and CDR2 FVKESK. Deletions cut 5 bases from V and 7 bases from J, with 9 bases between.

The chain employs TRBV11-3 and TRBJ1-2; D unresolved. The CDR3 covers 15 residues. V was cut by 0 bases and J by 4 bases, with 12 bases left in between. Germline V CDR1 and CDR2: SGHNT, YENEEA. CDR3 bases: TGTGCCAGCAGCTTAGAGGAGGGTCGGGGCTATGGCTACACCTTC. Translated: CASSLEEGRGYGYTF.

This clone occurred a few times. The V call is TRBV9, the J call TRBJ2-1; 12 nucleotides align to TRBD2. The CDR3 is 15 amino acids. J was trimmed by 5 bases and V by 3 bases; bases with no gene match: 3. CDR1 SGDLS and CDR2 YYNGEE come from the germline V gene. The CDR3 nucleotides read TGTGCCAGCAGCGCTAGCGGGGGGGGTAACAATGAGCAGTTCTTC. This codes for CASSASGGGNNEQFF.

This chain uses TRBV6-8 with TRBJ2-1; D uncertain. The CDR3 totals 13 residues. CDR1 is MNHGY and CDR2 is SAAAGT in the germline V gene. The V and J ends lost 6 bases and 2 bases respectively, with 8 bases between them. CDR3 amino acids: CASRWVAYNEQFF. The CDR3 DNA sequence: TGTGCCAGCAGGTGGGTGGCCTACAATGAGCAGTTCTTC.

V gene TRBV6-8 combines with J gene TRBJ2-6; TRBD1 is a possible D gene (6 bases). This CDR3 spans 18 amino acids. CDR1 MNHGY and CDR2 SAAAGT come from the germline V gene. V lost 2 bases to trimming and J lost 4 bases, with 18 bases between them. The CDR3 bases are TGTGCCAGCAGTTACCTCATAATAGGGACAACCGGGGCCAACGTCCTGACTTTC. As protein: CASSYLIIGTTGANVLTF.

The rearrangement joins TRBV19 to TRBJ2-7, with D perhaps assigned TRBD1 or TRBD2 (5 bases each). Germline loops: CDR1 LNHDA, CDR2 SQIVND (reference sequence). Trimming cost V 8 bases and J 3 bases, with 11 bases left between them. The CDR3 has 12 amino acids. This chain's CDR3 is CASSSGGYEQYF. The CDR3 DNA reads TGTGCCAGTTCCAGTGGGGGCTACGAGCAGTACTTC.

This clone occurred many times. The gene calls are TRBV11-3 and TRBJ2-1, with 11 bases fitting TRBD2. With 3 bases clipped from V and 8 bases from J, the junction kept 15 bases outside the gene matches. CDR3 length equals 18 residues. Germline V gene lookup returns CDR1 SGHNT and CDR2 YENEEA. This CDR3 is CASSFGLAGPSIIHEQFF. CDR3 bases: TGTGCCAGCAGCTTTGGACTAGCGGGCCCTTCCATAATCCATGAGCAGTTCTTC.

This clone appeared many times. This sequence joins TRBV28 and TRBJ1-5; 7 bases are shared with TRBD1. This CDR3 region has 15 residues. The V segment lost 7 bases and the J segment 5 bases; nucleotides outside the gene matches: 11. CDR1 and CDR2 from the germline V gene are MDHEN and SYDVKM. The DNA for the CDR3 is TGTGCCAGCACCCTAGGCTGGCAGGGGGATCAGCCCCAGCATTTT. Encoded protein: CASTLGWQGDQPQHF.

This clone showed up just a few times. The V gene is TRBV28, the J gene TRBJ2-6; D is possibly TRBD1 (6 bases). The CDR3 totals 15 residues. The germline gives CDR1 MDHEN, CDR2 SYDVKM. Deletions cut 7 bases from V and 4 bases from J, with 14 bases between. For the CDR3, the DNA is TGTGCCAGCATGACGTGGGGGCTCGGGGCCAACGTCCTGACTTTC. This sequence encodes CASMTWGLGANVLTF.

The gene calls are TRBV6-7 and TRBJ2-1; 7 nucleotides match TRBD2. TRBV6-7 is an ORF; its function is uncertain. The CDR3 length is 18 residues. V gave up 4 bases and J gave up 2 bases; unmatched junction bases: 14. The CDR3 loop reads CASSSGRRASGTYNEQFF. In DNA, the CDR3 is TGTGCCAGCAGTTCCGGCAGGCGGGCTAGCGGTACCTACAATGAGCAGTTCTTC.

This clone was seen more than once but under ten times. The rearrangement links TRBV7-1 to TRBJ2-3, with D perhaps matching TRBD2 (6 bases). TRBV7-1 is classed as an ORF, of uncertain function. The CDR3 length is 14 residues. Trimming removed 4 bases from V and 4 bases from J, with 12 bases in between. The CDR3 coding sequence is TGTGCCAGCAGCTTTACGGGAGCAGCAGATACGCAGTATTTT. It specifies CASSFTGAADTQYF.

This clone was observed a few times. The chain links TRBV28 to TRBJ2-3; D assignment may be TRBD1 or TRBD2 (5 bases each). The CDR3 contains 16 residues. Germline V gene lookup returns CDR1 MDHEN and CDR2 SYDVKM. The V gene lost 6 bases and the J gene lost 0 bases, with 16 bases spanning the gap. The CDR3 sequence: CASSPLGEGSTDTQYF. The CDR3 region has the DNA TGTGCCAGCAGCCCCTTAGGAGAGGGGAGCACAGATACGCAGTATTTT.

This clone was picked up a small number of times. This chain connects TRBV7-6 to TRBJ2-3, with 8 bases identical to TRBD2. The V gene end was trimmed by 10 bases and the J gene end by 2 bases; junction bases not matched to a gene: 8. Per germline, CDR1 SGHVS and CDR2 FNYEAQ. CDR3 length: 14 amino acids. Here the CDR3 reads CAIASGGLTDTQYF. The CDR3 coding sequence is TGTGCCATCGCAAGCGGGGGCCTCACAGATACGCAGTATTTT. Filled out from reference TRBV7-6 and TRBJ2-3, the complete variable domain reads GAGVSQSPRYKVTKRGQDVALRCDPISGHVSLYWYRQALGQGPEFLTYFNYEAQQDKSGLPNDRFSAERPEGSISTLTIQRTEQRDSAMYRCAIASGGLTDTQYFGPGTRLTVL.

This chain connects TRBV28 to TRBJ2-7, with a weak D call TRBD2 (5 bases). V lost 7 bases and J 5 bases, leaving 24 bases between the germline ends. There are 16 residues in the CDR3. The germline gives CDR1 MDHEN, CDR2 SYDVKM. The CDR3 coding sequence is TGTGCCAGCACCCCTCCCCTTGCATTAGGAGGCAACGAGCAGTACTTC. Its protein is CASTPPLALGGNEQYF.

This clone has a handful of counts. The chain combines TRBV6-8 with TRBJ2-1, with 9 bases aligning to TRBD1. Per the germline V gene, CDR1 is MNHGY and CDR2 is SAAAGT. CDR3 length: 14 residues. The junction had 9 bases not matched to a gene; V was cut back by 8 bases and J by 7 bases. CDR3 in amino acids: CASGWGTGSNEQFF. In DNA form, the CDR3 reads TGTGCCAGCGGATGGGGGACAGGGTCAAATGAGCAGTTCTTC.

The CDR3 DNA is TGTGCCAGCTCACCCGAACAGGGAGGGACAGGATCCTACGAGCAGTACTTC. It specifies CASSPEQGGTGSYEQYF. The chain combines TRBV18 with TRBJ2-7; a possible D gene is TRBD1 (8 bases). This CDR3 has 17 residues. The germline CDR1 and CDR2 sequences are KGHSH and LQKENI. V lost 3 bases to trimming and J lost 1 base, with 19 bases between them.

CDR3 amino acids: CASSLGSMGIRVYEQYF. CDR3 sequence (DNA): TGCGCCAGCAGCTTGGGTAGTATGGGGATTCGGGTCTACGAGCAGTACTTC. The V call is TRBV5-1, the J call TRBJ2-7; D uncertain. The CDR3 spans 17 residues. V shed 0 bases and J shed 3 bases, with 19 bases lying between them. Germline values: CDR1 SGHRS, CDR2 YFSETQ.

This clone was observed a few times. The CDR3 bases are TGTGCCAGCAGCCTCGGGACTAGCGGGTCCTACGAGCAGTACTTC. Translation: CASSLGTSGSYEQYF. The rearrangement joins TRBV11-3 to TRBJ2-7; 12 bases map to TRBD2. Germline-derived CDR1 and CDR2 are SGHNT and YENEEA. V shed 5 bases and J 1 base; nucleotides not matched to a gene: 3. This CDR3 spans 15 amino acids.

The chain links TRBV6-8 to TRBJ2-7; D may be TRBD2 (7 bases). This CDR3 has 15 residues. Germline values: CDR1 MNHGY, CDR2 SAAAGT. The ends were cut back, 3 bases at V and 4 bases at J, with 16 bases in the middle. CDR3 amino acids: CASSYLMGGQYEQYF. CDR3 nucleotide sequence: TGTGCCAGCAGTTATTTAATGGGGGGGCAATACGAGCAGTACTTC.

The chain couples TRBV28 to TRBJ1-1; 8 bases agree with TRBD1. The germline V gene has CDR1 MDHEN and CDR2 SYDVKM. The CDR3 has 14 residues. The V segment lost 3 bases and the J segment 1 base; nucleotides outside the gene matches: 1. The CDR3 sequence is CASSFTGGNTEAFF. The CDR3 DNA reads TGTGCCAGCAGTTTTACAGGGGGGAACACTGAAGCTTTCTTT. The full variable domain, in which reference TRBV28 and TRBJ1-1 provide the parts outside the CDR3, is DVKVTQSSRYLVKRTGEKVFLECVQDMDHENMFWYRQDPGLGLRLIYFSYDVKMKEKGDIPEGYSVSREKKERFSLILESASTNQTSMYLCASSFTGGNTEAFFGQGTRLTVV.